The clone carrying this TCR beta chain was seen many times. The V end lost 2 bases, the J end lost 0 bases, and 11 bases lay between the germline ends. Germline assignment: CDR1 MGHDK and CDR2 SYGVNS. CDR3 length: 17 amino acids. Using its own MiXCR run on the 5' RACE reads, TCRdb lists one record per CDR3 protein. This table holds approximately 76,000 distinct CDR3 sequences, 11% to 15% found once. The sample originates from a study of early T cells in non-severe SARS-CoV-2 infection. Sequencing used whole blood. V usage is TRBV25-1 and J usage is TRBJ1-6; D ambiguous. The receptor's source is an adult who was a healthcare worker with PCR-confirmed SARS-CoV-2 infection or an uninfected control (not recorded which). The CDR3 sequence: CASSETSRNSYNSPLHF. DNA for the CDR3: TGTGCCAGCAGTGAAACATCCAGAAACTCCTATAATTCACCCCTCCACTTT. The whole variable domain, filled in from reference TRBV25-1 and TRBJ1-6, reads EADIYQTPRYLVIGTGKKITLECSQTMGHDKMYWYQQDPGMELHLIHYSYGVNSTEKGDLSSESTVSRIRTEHFPLTLESARPSHTSQYLCASSETSRNSYNSPLHFGNGTRLTVT.